These 7 T cell receptor beta chains came from one sample sequenced in a study of T cell changes during pregnancy in multiple sclerosis. TCRdb's table, derived via immunoSEQ multiplex PCR, lists solely in-frame clones and lacks some. This sample has about 46,000 clones, with roughly nine tenths found just once. Sequences were derived from CD4+ T cells from peripheral blood mononuclear cells, sampled after pregnancy. All receptors come from a female donor with multiple sclerosis, enrolled in a pregnancy study.

This rearrangement joins TRBV9 to TRBJ1-3; weak D call: TRBD1 (6 bases). The V end was cut by 3 bases, the J end by 1 base, with 8 bases between. The CDR3 is made up of 14 amino acids. The germline V gene encodes CDR1 SGDLS and CDR2 YYNGEE. The CDR3 is CASSGQGSGNTIYF. CDR3 in DNA: TGTGCCAGCAGCGGTCAGGGGTCTGGAAACACCATATATTTT.

The chain combines TRBV19 with TRBJ2-1; possible D gene TRBD1, 6 bases. With 0 bases removed from V and 4 bases from J, the gap between germline ends came to 10 bases. CDR1 LNHDA and CDR2 SQIVND come from the germline V gene (reference sequence). CDR3 length equals 15 residues. CDR3 sequence: CASSIEAGDYNEQFF. The CDR3 DNA reads as TGTGCCAGTAGTATAGAGGCAGGGGATTACAATGAGCAGTTCTTC.

The chain combines TRBV18 with TRBJ1-4; no clear D gene. The CDR3 is made up of 15 amino acids. Germline V gene lookup returns CDR1 KGHSH and CDR2 LQKENI. The V end lost 4 bases, the J end lost 0 bases, and 9 bases lay between the germline ends. DNA for the CDR3: TGTGCCAGCTCACTGGGAGTTGCAACTAATGAAAAACTGTTTTTT. Translation gives CASSLGVATNEKLFF.

Worth noting for this clone: The junction departs from germline at one end; a sequencing error may be responsible. This sequence joins TRBV23-1 and TRBJ2-1; the D gene is possibly TRBD2 (5 bases). TRBV23-1 is an open reading frame whose function is uncertain. The length of the CDR3 is 8 residues. This CDR3 is CASSSGIF. CDR3 nucleotide sequence: TGCGCCAGCAGCTCGGGGATCTTC.

The V call is TRBV9, the J call TRBJ1-4; tentative D call: TRBD1 (6 bases). The V and J ends lost 0 bases and 3 bases respectively, with 9 bases between them. The CDR3 contains 15 residues. Germline CDR1 and CDR2: SGDLS and YYNGEE. The CDR3 spells CASSVGGTPNEKLFF. The CDR3, as DNA: TGTGCCAGCAGCGTAGGGGGGACACCTAATGAAAAACTGTTTTTT.

This rearrangement joins TRBV28 to TRBJ1-3; D is perhaps TRBD1 (6 bases). V was pared by 5 bases and J by 1 base, with 18 bases between. Germline CDR1 MDHEN, CDR2 SYDVKM. The CDR3 spans 17 residues. CDR3 in amino acids: CASSQITTRGSGNTIYF. For the CDR3, the DNA is TGTGCCAGCAGTCAAATTACAACCAGGGGATCTGGAAACACCATATATTTT.

The chain employs TRBV5-5 and TRBJ2-1, with 11 bases aligning to TRBD2. There are 16 residues in the CDR3. Trimming removed 5 bases from V and 5 bases from J; junction bases left unmatched: 9. Germline-derived CDR1 and CDR2 are SGHKS and YYEKEE (reference sequence). The CDR3, as DNA: TGTGCCAGCAGACGTTTAGCGGGAGGGGGAAACAATGAGCAGTTCTTC. Amino acid sequence: CASRRLAGGGNNEQFF.